This TCR beta chain came from a study of neoadjuvant anti-PD-1 for oral cavity cancer. Across the study: Before surgery, most patients got three to four biweekly 3 mg/kg nivolumab doses.

General observations from the study: Higher pretreatment blood Treg/Th17 ratios correlated with higher pretreatment blood and lower post-treatment tumor TCRbeta clonality.

Trimming took 1 base from V and 5 from J, leaving 6 bases between them. CDR1 is SGHNT, CDR2 YENEEA, per germline. The CDR3 covers 13 residues. Blood libraries mostly used around 510 ng genomic DNA, six replicates each. Sequenced by immunoSEQ multiplex PCR; TCRdb stores in-frame clones only, minus some. The sample shows tens of thousands of clones, 79% of them seen only once. Of note for this clone: Its antigen is unknown.

This sequence originates from a person aged 40 to 85 with oral cavity squamous cell carcinoma. Source: PBMCs, taken before nivolumab (anti-PD-1) treatment. This chain connects TRBV11-3 to TRBJ2-1; D not resolved. The DNA for the CDR3 is TGTGCCAGCAGCTTAGGAGTCCACAATGAGCAGTTCTTC. Translated: CASSLGVHNEQFF.